The rows below give T cell receptor beta chains drawn from one sample of a study of T cells after posttransplantation cyclophosphamide. Produced via immunoSEQ multiplex PCR; TCRdb's table is partial and in-frame only. The sample has around 66,000 clones; around 95% are singletons. Specimen: PBMCs. All receptors derive from a young woman in good health and a related stem cell transplant donor. CDR3s include the opening cysteine and the closing phenylalanine or tryptophan. D genes are given only for firm matches. Only part of the rows carry a size: once, few, many, or a class if the clone is expanded.

- | TRBJ2-5 | TRBV7-9 | TRBD1 | TGTGCCAGCAGCTTGGGGGACAGGGGGCGCCGGGAGACCCAGTACTTC | CASSLGDRGRRETQYF
- | TRBJ2-3 | TRBV7-6 | - | TGTGCCAGCAGCCTAGGACGAGGGACAGATACGCAGTATTTT | CASSLGRGTDTQYF
once | TRBJ2-2 | TRBV5-5 | TRBD2 | TGTGCCAGCAGCTTGGGCCTAGCGGGGGGAACCGGGGAGCTGTTTTTT | CASSLGLAGGTGELFF
- | TRBJ2-2 | TRBV6-6 | TRBD1 | TGTGCCAGCAGAAACAGGGGAACCGGGGAGCTGTTTTTT | CASRNRGTGELFF
- | TRBJ2-2 | TRBV7-9 | - | TGTGCCAGCAGCGCCGGGGAGCTGTTTTTT | CASSAGELFF
- | TRBJ1-2 | TRBV6-5 | - | TGTGCCAGCAAGCTCGGCAGCGCCTATGGCTACACCTTC | CASKLGSAYGYTF
- | TRBJ1-5 | TRBV5-1 | TRBD1 | TGCGCCAGCAGCCCGACCACAGGGGGCAATCAGCCCCAGCATTTT | CASSPTTGGNQPQHF
- | TRBJ2-1 | TRBV11-2 | TRBD1 | TGTGCCAGCAGCTTAGGACAGGGGCAGTTCTTC | CASSLGQGQFF
- | TRBJ1-2 | TRBV2 | TRBD1 | TGTGCCAGCAGTCCGGGACAGCCAGGGGGTGTTGGCTACACCTTC | CASSPGQPGGVGYTF
once | TRBJ1-3 | TRBV7-3 | - | TGTGCCAGCAGTCCCCACCCCGGTGTCTCTGGAAACACCATATATTTT | CASSPHPGVSGNTIYF
- | TRBJ2-7 | TRBV27 | - | TGTGCCAGCAGTTTGGACGGGTTCTACGAGCAGTACTTC | CASSLDGFYEQYF
- | TRBJ1-1 | TRBV28 | - | TGTGCCAGCAGCCCTGGGGAGAACACTGAAGCTTTCTTT | CASSPGENTEAFF
- | TRBJ1-4 | TRBV2 | - | TGTGCCAGCAGTGTCGAAGGACAGACTAATGAAAAACTGTTTTTT | CASSVEGQTNEKLFF
- | TRBJ2-1 | TRBV2 | TRBD1 | TGTGCCAGGGCCGGGACAGGGGTAGTTAATGAGCAGTTCTTC | CARAGTGVVNEQFF
- | TRBJ1-5 | TRBV4-1 | - | TGCGCCAGCAGCCAAGAGGTGGGCCATAGCAATCAGCCCCAGCATTTT | CASSQEVGHSNQPQHF
- | TRBJ2-2 | TRBV6-6 | - | TGTGCCAGCAGTTACTTTGGGGGGAACACCGGGGAGCTGTTTTTT | CASSYFGGNTGELFF
- | TRBJ2-5 | TRBV7-9 | - | TGTGCCAGCAGCGGTACGCGGGTTGAGCAGTACTTC | CASSGTRVEQYF
- | TRBJ1-2 | TRBV7-9 | TRBD1 | TGTGCCAGCAGCTTAGGGACAGGGCGGAACTATGGCTACACCTTC | CASSLGTGRNYGYTF
- | TRBJ2-7 | TRBV18 | TRBD2 | TGTGCCAGCTCACCCCAATCCCGACTAGCGGGGGCCCGGTCGGAGGACGAGCAGTACTTC | CASSPQSRLAGARSEDEQYF
- | TRBJ1-1 | TRBV30 | TRBD1 | TGTGCCTGGAGTGACGGGACAGGTCACACTGAAGCTTTCTTT | CAWSDGTGHTEAFF
once | TRBJ1-2 | TRBV6-5 | - | TGTGCCAGCAGTTACTCCAAAATTGACTACACCTTC | CASSYSKIDYTF
- | TRBJ1-5 | TRBV6-1 | - | TGTGCCAGCAGTGAACCCCGCCAGTTCCTCCATCAGCCCCAGCATTTT | CASSEPRQFLHQPQHF
- | TRBJ2-2 | TRBV7-2 | - | TGTGCCAGCAGCTTATCATGGACGGGGGCCGGGGAGCTGTTTTTT | CASSLSWTGAGELFF
- | TRBJ1-3 | TRBV5-5 | - | TGTGCCAGCAGCTTGGGGGCAGGGTTGTTCACCTCTGGAAACACCATATATTTT | CASSLGAGLFTSGNTIYF
- | TRBJ1-1 | TRBV5-1 | TRBD1 | TGCGCCAGCAGCTTAAGGACAGGGGGCGACACTGAAGCTTTCTTT | CASSLRTGGDTEAFF
- | TRBJ1-1 | TRBV10-1 | - | TGCGCCAGCAAACCCGGAGGGAATAGGGAAGCTTTCTTT | CASKPGGNREAFF
- | TRBJ1-5 | TRBV19 | - | TGTGCCAGTAGTACCCTAGGAAATCAGCCCCAGCATTTT | CASSTLGNQPQHF
- | TRBJ1-6 | TRBV27 | - | TGTGCCAGCAGTGCCGTGGGGGGCCTAGTGGATTCACCCCTCCACTTT | CASSAVGGLVDSPLHF
- | TRBJ2-7 | TRBV18 | TRBD2 | TGTGCCAGCTCACCAGGCGGGGGGGCCGGCGAGCAGTACTTC | CASSPGGGAGEQYF
- | TRBJ2-2 | TRBV18 | - | TGTGCCAGCTCACCGGATGAGGGCGCGGCCGGGGAGCTGTTTTTT | CASSPDEGAAGELFF
- | TRBJ1-2 | TRBV5-5 | - | TGTGCCAGCAGCTGGGGGCTCCTGGACAGCGCTAACTATGGCTACACCTTC | CASSWGLLDSANYGYTF
- | TRBJ2-3 | TRBV2 | - | TGTGCCAGCAGTGAAGGGGGTAGCAGGGATACGCAGTATTTT | CASSEGGSRDTQYF
- | TRBJ1-4 | TRBV21-1 | - | TGTGCCAGCAGCAAAAAAGGGACAGACGCAACTAATGAAAAACTGTTTTTT | CASSKKGTDATNEKLFF
- | TRBJ2-5 | TRBV7-9 | - | TGTGCCAGCAGCCCGCGGACGTCTCAAGAGACCCAGTACTTC | CASSPRTSQETQYF
- | TRBJ2-1 | TRBV7-3 | - | TGTGCCAGCAGCAACAGCCGGGACCACAATGAGCAGTTCTTC | CASSNSRDHNEQFF
- | TRBJ1-3 | TRBV11-1 | - | TGTGCCAGCAGCTTGGGATACTCTGGAAACACCATATATTTT | CASSLGYSGNTIYF
- | TRBJ2-7 | TRBV10-3 | TRBD1 | TGTGCCATCAGTGAGGCACAGGGGGCATCCTACGAGCAGTACTTC | CAISEAQGASYEQYF
- | TRBJ1-3 | TRBV4-3 | TRBD1 | TGCGCCAGCAGCCAGGAGAGACAGGGGGCAGGTAACACCATATATTTT | CASSQERQGAGNTIYF
- | TRBJ2-5 | TRBV6-5 | - | TGTGCCAGCAGTTACAAACGGGGAGAGACCCAGTACTTC | CASSYKRGETQYF
- | TRBJ1-6 | TRBV2 | TRBD1 | TGTGCCAGCAGTGAAAGGGGGACAGGTCTGTCACCCCTCCACTTT | CASSERGTGLSPLHF
- | TRBJ2-7 | TRBV2 | - | TGTGCCAGCAGTGAATCCAACAGGGTGTCCTACGAGCAGTACTTC | CASSESNRVSYEQYF
- | TRBJ1-5 | TRBV4-1 | - | TGCGCCAGCAGCCAAGATGGGCGGATTAATCAGCCCCAGCATTTT | CASSQDGRINQPQHF
- | TRBJ1-4 | TRBV5-4 | - | TGTGCCAGCAGCTTGGAGGGTGCAACTAATGAAAAACTGTTTTTT | CASSLEGATNEKLFF
- | TRBJ1-1 | TRBV9 | TRBD1 | TGTGCCAGCAGCACCACAGGGGGGGATACTGAAGCTTTCTTT | CASSTTGGDTEAFF
- | TRBJ2-6 | TRBV7-6 | - | TGTGCCAGCAGCTTCCGCCGGAGGGGGAGCTCTGGGGCCAACGTCCCGACTTTC | CASSFRRRGSSGANVPTF
- | TRBJ1-5 | TRBV5-6 | - | TGTGCCAGCAGCCTTGCGGGCTTGGGCAATCAGCCCCAGCATTTT | CASSLAGLGNQPQHF
- | TRBJ2-7 | TRBV5-6 | - | TGTGCCAGCAGCCTATGGGGGCAGGGGTCGATCTACGAGCAGTACTTC | CASSLWGQGSIYEQYF
- | TRBJ2-5 | TRBV27 | TRBD2 | TGTGCCAGCAGTAACCTAGCGGGGTACCAAGAGACCCAGTACTTC | CASSNLAGYQETQYF
- | TRBJ1-3 | TRBV4-3 | - | TGCGCCAGCAGCCAAGACACAGACTCTGGAAACACCATATATTTT | CASSQDTDSGNTIYF
- | TRBJ2-1 | TRBV6-1 | TRBD2 | TGTGCCAGCCGGGGGGGCGGGTACAATGAGCAGTTCTTC | CASRGGGYNEQFF
- | TRBJ1-3 | TRBV18 | TRBD1 | TGTGCCAGCTCACTCACAGGGGGCAGAAACACCATATATTTT | CASSLTGGRNTIYF
- | TRBJ2-3 | TRBV5-1 | TRBD2 | TGCGCCAGCAGCCCGGGACTAGCGGGGTACACAGATACGCAGTATTTT | CASSPGLAGYTDTQYF
- | TRBJ2-7 | TRBV7-2 | - | TGTGCCAGCAGCTTAGAGTCCAGGGTATTAAGCGAGCAGTACTTC | CASSLESRVLSEQYF
- | TRBJ2-5 | TRBV4-3 | - | TGCGCCAGCAATGAGAGGGGAGAGACCCAGTACTTC | CASNERGETQYF
- | TRBJ1-6 | TRBV10-1 | - | TGCGCCAGCAGTGAAAGTCAGGGTGTATCACCCCTCCACTTT | CASSESQGVSPLHF
- | TRBJ1-2 | TRBV30 | - | TGTGCCTGGAGTGGCAGACCCTGGAACTATGGCTACACCTTC | CAWSGRPWNYGYTF
- | TRBJ1-6 | TRBV2 | - | TGTGCCAGCAGTGTAGGTCCGTATAATTCACCCCTCCACTTT | CASSVGPYNSPLHF